These T cell receptor beta chains were read from a single sample in a study of blood T cells in healthy people across ages. TCRdb redid the calling of the 5' RACE reads with MiXCR, one entry per CDR3 protein. The table has 800,000 or so distinct CDR3 sequences, around 68% seen once. Source material: blood. The source is a man aged 25 to 45 in good health. The CDR3 runs from the conserved cysteine through the conserved F or W. The D gene is left open where the match is weak. A clone size is listed for some rows: how often the clone was seen (once, few, many), or a class if it is expanded.

J,D,size,V,DNA,CDR3
TRBJ1-6,.,.,TRBV29-1,TGCAGCGTTGGTTCCTATAATTCACCCCTCCACTTT,CSVGSYNSPLHF
TRBJ2-2,TRBD2,once,TRBV20-1,TGCAGTGCTGAGGGACTAGCGGACACCGGGGAGCTGTTTTTT,CSAEGLADTGELFF
TRBJ1-1,TRBD1,.,TRBV6-5,TGTGCCAGCAGTTACGGGGCAGGGGGAGCGAACACTGAAGCTTTCTTT,CASSYGAGGANTEAFF
TRBJ2-1,TRBD1,.,TRBV27,TGTGCCAGCAGACGGGGACAGATCAATGAGCAGTTCTTC,CASRRGQINEQFF
TRBJ2-1,.,.,TRBV20-1,TGCAGTGTCGCTGGGACTCGACCCGACAATGAGCAGTTCTTC,CSVAGTRPDNEQFF
TRBJ1-5,.,few,TRBV20-1,TGCAGTGCTAGTGCCCTCGTTCCTCGAGGCAATCAGCCCCAGCATTTT,CSASALVPRGNQPQHF
TRBJ2-1,TRBD2,.,TRBV14,TGTGCCAGCAGCCAGTATTATAGCGGGGGGACCAACAATGAGCAGTTCTTC,CASSQYYSGGTNNEQFF
TRBJ2-3,.,.,TRBV20-1,TGCACGGTATACAAGACGGACACAGATACGCAGTATTTT,CTVYKTDTDTQYF
TRBJ2-7,TRBD1,few,TRBV29-1,TGCAGCGTTCACAAGACAGGGTCGAGAGAGCAGTACTTC,CSVHKTGSREQYF
TRBJ2-1,TRBD2,few,TRBV5-1,TGCGCCAGCAGCGCCGGGACTAGCGGGGAGAGTTACAATGAGCAGTTCTTC,CASSAGTSGESYNEQFF
TRBJ1-5,.,few,TRBV7-9,TGTGCCAGCAGGTCCCCGGGGCAGCCCCAGCATTTT,CASRSPGQPQHF